This T cell receptor beta chain is drawn from a study of T cells in tuberculosis. In germline, CDR1 is MNHNY, CDR2 SVGAGI (reference sequence). The CDR3 length is 13 residues. With V trimmed by 6 bases and J by 5 bases, 6 bases remained unmatched. Sorting used thawed, overnight-rested PBMC stained with anti-CD3, a viability dye and GMM-loaded CD1B tetramer. The CD1B tetramers carried C32 glucose monomycolate purified from Rhodococcus equi. The repertoire was sequenced with immunoSEQ multiplex PCR; TCRdb's copy has only in-frame clones and lacks some. Seen here are more than 70,000 clones, roughly 93% observed once, and the top ten hold around 2%.

The rearrangement joins TRBV6-6 to TRBJ1-1, with 7 positions matching TRBD1. The TCR originated in an adult woman with latent tuberculosis. Sequencing input: CD1b-GMM tetramer-negative cells sorted from PBMCs. As DNA, the CDR3 is TGTGCCAGCAGATTGAAGGGGGCGACTGAAGCTTTCTTT. As protein: CASRLKGATEAFF.